This T cell receptor beta chain was identified in a study of monozygotic twins with inflammatory bowel disease. A remark on this clonotype: Its target is unknown.

With eight separate reactions per sample, the authors made cDNA. Following a re-call of the 5' RACE reads, TCRdb has one entry per CDR3 protein and lacks DNA. This table holds roughly 160,000 distinct CDR3 sequences. Germline loops: CDR1 DFQATT, CDR2 SNEGSKA (reference sequence). The CDR3 is 16 amino acids. Donors each contributed one blood sample measuring under 3 ml. The total RNA came straight from whole blood, and T cells were not sorted beforehand. Study-wide results and caveats: Immunosuppressive treatment differences may have increased patient repertoire variability.

The chain employs TRBV20-1 and TRBJ2-2; without DNA, the TCRdb call of TRBD1 cannot be checked. The source is a human donor with ulcerative colitis or Crohn's disease, or a healthy co-twin of an affected twin (not recorded which). The sample consisted of blood. The CDR3 region is CSAVINRGLNTGELFF.